This T cell receptor beta chain is drawn from a study of sequential checkpoint blockade in melanoma. Study as a whole: Arm A got nivolumab then ipilimumab; arm B the reverse, 1:1. Maintenance nivolumab came after either treatment sequence.

V lost 4 bases and J lost 4, with 14 bases in between. The CDR3 runs 14 residues. Germline-derived CDR1 and CDR2 are SGHRS and YFSETQ. Data came from immunoSEQ multiplex PCR; TCRdb stores just in-frame clones and leaves some out. The sample has about 35,000 clones, roughly four fifths seen once. Indicated treatment: randomized to nivolumab then ipilimumab (arm A) or the reverse (arm B). DNA-damaging chemotherapy had not been given to any patient beforehand. Sorted cells were live CD3+CD8+, lacking CD19 and CD56, from PBMCs. The rearrangement links TRBV5-1 to TRBJ1-2, with D maybe TRBD1 (5 bases). Sequenced material: CD8+ T cells sorted from blood (inferred from file names), taken from a patient given nivolumab and ipilimumab in sequence. The TCR comes from a human donor with melanoma. The chain's CDR3 is CASSPAGSPYGYTF. CDR3 sequence (DNA): TGCGCCAGCAGCCCGGCAGGGTCCCCCTATGGCTACACCTTC.